Each of the 15 T cell receptor beta chains below was sequenced from the same sample in a study of OX40 agonist ivuxolimab in advanced cancers. TCRdb keeps only in-frame clones here, not all; method: immunoSEQ multiplex PCR. In the table there are about 54,000 clones, 84% of which are singletons. This material consisted of CD4+ or CD8+ T cells sorted from blood, taken in a trial of the OX40 agonist ivuxolimab. The receptors shown here come from an adult with an advanced solid tumor such as melanoma, head and neck, liver or kidney cancer.

V is TRBV6-6 and J is TRBJ1-2; D is unresolved. Per germline, CDR1 MNHNY and CDR2 SVGAGI (reference sequence). The CDR3 is made up of 14 amino acids. V was trimmed by 5 bases and J by 0 bases, leaving 10 bases between them. The CDR3 DNA sequence: TGTGCCAGCAGTCCAGAGATCCCTAACTATGGCTACACCTTC. Its translation is CASSPEIPNYGYTF.

This chain links TRBV2 with TRBJ1-5, with a tentative D call TRBD1 (5 bases). V was cut by 0 bases and J by 4 bases, with 10 bases left in between. Germline lookup yields CDR1 SNHLY and CDR2 FYNNEI. CDR3 length: 15 amino acids. The CDR3 region has the DNA TGTGCCAGCAGTGAAGCCAGGGTTCGGAATCAGCCCCAGCATTTT. Encoded protein: CASSEARVRNQPQHF.

The chain carries TRBV29-1 and TRBJ1-3; 7 bases fit TRBD1. V was clipped by 4 bases and J by 2 bases; unmatched bases: 5. The CDR3 is 14 amino acids. From germline, CDR1 is SQVTM and CDR2 ANQGSEA. The CDR3 loop is CSVGQGVAGNTIYF. The CDR3 region has the DNA TGCAGCGTTGGACAGGGAGTCGCTGGAAACACCATATATTTT.

This clone showed up just a few times. V and J are TRBV19 and TRBJ1-1; D not certain. The ends were cut back, 3 bases at V and 7 bases at J, with 15 bases in the middle. The germline CDR1 and CDR2 sequences are LNHDA and SQIVND (reference sequence). CDR3 size: 14 residues. CDR3 loop: CASSIRSLSFEAFF. CDR3 bases: TGTGCCAGTAGTATCCGTTCTTTGAGTTTTGAAGCTTTCTTT. Using reference TRBV19 and TRBJ1-1 for the parts outside the CDR3, the full variable domain is DGGITQSPKYLFRKEGQNVTLSCEQNLNHDAMYWYRQDPGQGLRLIYYSQIVNDFQKGDIAEGYSVSREKKESFPLTVTSAQKNPTAFYLCASSIRSLSFEAFFGQGTRLTVV.

V is TRBV5-1 and J is TRBJ2-4, with 8 bases that match TRBD1. The junction had 11 bases not matched to a gene; V was cut back by 7 bases and J by 8 bases. The CDR3 consists of 14 residues. CDR1 is SGHRS, CDR2 YFSETQ, per germline. The CDR3 loop is CASASTGDRDIQYF. For the CDR3, the DNA is TGCGCCAGCGCGTCGACAGGGGATCGGGACATTCAGTACTTC.

The rearrangement joins TRBV27 to TRBJ2-1; 10 bases fit TRBD1. V dropped 7 bases and J dropped 8; count of bases not matched to a gene: 17. Germline CDR1 is MNHEY and CDR2 is SMNVEV (reference sequence). This CDR3 spans 17 amino acids. The CDR3 coding sequence is TGTGCCAGCACCAACTTAGTGGGGACAGGGGATTTCGATGAGCAGTTCTTC. Translated, it gives CASTNLVGTGDFDEQFF.

The rearrangement uses TRBV10-3 and TRBJ2-3; the D gene is possibly TRBD2 (5 bases). Germline V lookup: CDR1 ENHRY, CDR2 SYGVKD. V was clipped by 6 bases and J by 2 bases, with 12 bases between them. The CDR3 contains 14 residues. The CDR3 region is CAIRPTGITDTQYF. The CDR3 DNA reads as TGTGCCATCAGGCCGACGGGAATCACAGATACGCAGTATTTT.

This clone was counted a single time. V gene TRBV27 combines with J gene TRBJ1-2; D gene uncertain. Germline CDR1 MNHEY, CDR2 SMNVEV (reference sequence). The V and J ends lost 5 bases and 6 bases respectively, with 13 bases between them. The CDR3 length is 13 residues. This CDR3 reads CASSPRQNHGYTF. The CDR3 DNA reads as TGTGCCAGCAGTCCAAGGCAGAATCATGGCTACACCTTC.

The V call is TRBV5-1, the J call TRBJ1-5, with TRBD1 identical over 8 bases. CDR1 is SGHRS, CDR2 YFSETQ, per germline. The length of the CDR3 is 12 residues. The trim removed 3 bases at V and 10 bases at J, leaving 3 bases unmatched. CDR3 DNA: TGCGCCAGCAGCTATGACAGGGGTCCCCAGCATTTT. It translates to CASSYDRGPQHF.

CDR3: CASSLSALVGTGDEQYF. The CDR3 DNA sequence: TGTGCCAGCAGTTTATCAGCCCTCGTCGGGACAGGGGACGAGCAGTACTTC. The rearrangement uses TRBV27 and TRBJ2-7; 10 bases fit TRBD1. J gave up 5 bases and V 0 bases, and 10 bases lay outside the gene matches. The CDR3 has 17 residues. The V gene's germline CDR1 is MNHEY and CDR2 SMNVEV (reference sequence).

The V and J genes are TRBV7-9 and TRBJ2-7; no firm D call. Trimming pared 5 bases from V and 6 bases from J, leaving 11 bases between. Germline lookup yields CDR1 SEHNR and CDR2 FQNEAQ (reference sequence). The length of the CDR3 is 12 residues. CDR3 nucleotides: TGTGCCAGCAGCCAATACGTTAGCGAGCAGTACTTC. This translates into CASSQYVSEQYF.

The chain is built from TRBV11-2 and TRBJ2-2; TRBD1 aligns across 8 bases. CDR3 length equals 16 residues. The germline V gene encodes CDR1 SGHAT and CDR2 FQNNGV. Losses at the gene ends were 5 bases for V and 1 base for J; bases not matched to a gene: 6. Here the CDR3 reads CASSPAGTGNTGELFF. In nucleotides, the CDR3 is TGTGCCAGCAGCCCGGCGGGGACAGGGAACACCGGGGAGCTGTTTTTT.

This clone has a single count. The chain combines TRBV28 with TRBJ2-7; 8 nucleotides match TRBD2. The junction had 3 bases not matched to a gene; V was cut back by 3 bases and J by 2 bases. Germline lookup yields CDR1 MDHEN and CDR2 SYDVKM. The length of the CDR3 is 14 residues. CDR3 nucleotide sequence: TGTGCCAGCAGTTTCGTACTAGCGGCCTACGAGCAGTACTTC. This codes for CASSFVLAAYEQYF.

The chain combines TRBV6-1 with TRBJ2-3; a weak D match, TRBD2 (5 bases). Trimming removed 6 bases from V and 1 base from J, with 5 bases in between. CDR3 length: 12 amino acids. The germline V gene encodes CDR1 MNHNS and CDR2 SASEGT. CDR3: CASRAGTDTQYF. As DNA, the CDR3 is TGTGCCAGCAGAGCGGGCACAGATACGCAGTATTTT.

This chain uses TRBV30 with TRBJ1-1, with 8 nucleotides matching TRBD1. The trim removed 2 bases at V and 5 bases at J, leaving 7 bases unmatched. This CDR3 comprises 14 residues. Per the germline V gene, CDR1 is GTSNPN and CDR2 is SVGIG (reference sequence). The chain's CDR3 is CAWSLRQGRTEAFF. For the CDR3, the DNA is TGTGCCTGGAGTCTCCGACAGGGGAGGACTGAAGCTTTCTTT.